Below, one T cell receptor beta chain is given with its context. Its antigen remains unknown. PCR was performed using 60 Vbeta and 13 Jbeta primers. In the authors' methods: Later analysis identified roughly 82 million unique TCR beta chains, 9 million to 13 million shared. The table came from immunoSEQ multiplex PCR; TCRdb's copy has only in-frame clones and leaves some out. From that table come the V and J calls and clone size; the DNA was used to work out D and trimming. The repertoire holds roughly 120,000 clones, roughly 70% seen once, with 8.4% in the top ten. The data originate from a study of cytomegalovirus exposure and HLA in healthy donors. Overall study: Of the donors genotyped, about 390 in all, 65% to 90% fell in the Caucasian-associated ancestry cluster.

The CDR3 is 14 amino acids. V was shortened by 7 bases and J by 6 bases, with 18 bases between the two germline ends. Germline V lookup: CDR1 LNHDA, CDR2 SQIVND (reference sequence). Findings and caveats of the study: In a later analysis, DRB1 alleles had the most associated TCRs; HLA-C alleles the fewest.

The chain employs TRBV19 and TRBJ1-1; no firm D call. The clonotype originates from a man in his forties in good health and CMV-seronegative. The sequenced material came from PBMCs. CDR3 sequence reads: CASTRNSAGAEAFF. CDR3 in DNA: TGTGCCAGTACCCGCAATTCGGCCGGGGCTGAAGCTTTCTTT.